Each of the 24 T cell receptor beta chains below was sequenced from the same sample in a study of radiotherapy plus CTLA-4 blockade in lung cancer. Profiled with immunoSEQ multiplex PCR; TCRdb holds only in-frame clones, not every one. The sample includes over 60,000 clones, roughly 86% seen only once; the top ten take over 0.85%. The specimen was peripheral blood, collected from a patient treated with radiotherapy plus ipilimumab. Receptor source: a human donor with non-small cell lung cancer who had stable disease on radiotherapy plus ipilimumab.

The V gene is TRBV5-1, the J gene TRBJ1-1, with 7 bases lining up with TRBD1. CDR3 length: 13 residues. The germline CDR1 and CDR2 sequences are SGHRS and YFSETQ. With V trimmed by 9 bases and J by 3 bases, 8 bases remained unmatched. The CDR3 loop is CATPQGEHTEAFF. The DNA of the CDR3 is TGCGCCACCCCCCAGGGGGAGCACACTGAAGCTTTCTTT.

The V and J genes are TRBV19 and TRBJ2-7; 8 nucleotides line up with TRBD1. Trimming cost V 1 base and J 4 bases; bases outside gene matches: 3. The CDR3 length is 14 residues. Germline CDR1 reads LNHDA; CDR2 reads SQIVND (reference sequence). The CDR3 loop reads CASSIGQGAYEQYF. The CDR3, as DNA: TGTGCCAGTAGTATAGGCCAGGGGGCTTACGAGCAGTACTTC.

CDR3 region: CASSLIGGRSNTEAFF. The CDR3 DNA sequence: TGTGCCAGCAGCCTCATCGGGGGGCGGTCGAACACTGAAGCTTTCTTT. The V call is TRBV14, the J call TRBJ1-1, with D possibly TRBD1 on 6 matching bases. The CDR3 spans 16 residues. Trimming shortened V by 4 bases and J by 1 base, and 16 bases separated the two germline ends. Germline assignment: CDR1 SGHDN and CDR2 FVKESK.

In DNA form, the CDR3 reads TGCGCCAGCAGCTTGAGGCGGGGGGGCGCTAACAATGAGCAGTTCTTC. As protein: CASSLRRGGANNEQFF. V and J are TRBV5-1 and TRBJ2-1, with 9 bases aligning to TRBD2. The CDR3 runs 16 residues. In germline, CDR1 is SGHRS, CDR2 YFSETQ. Unmatched junction bases numbered 7, after V lost 1 base and J lost 5 bases. Together with reference TRBV5-1 and TRBJ2-1, the CDR3 gives the full variable domain: KAGVTQTPRYLIKTRGQQVTLSCSPISGHRSVSWYQQTPGQGLQFLFEYFSETQRNKGNFPGRFSGRQFSNSRSEMNVSTLELGDSALYLCASSLRRGGANNEQFFGPGTRLTVL.

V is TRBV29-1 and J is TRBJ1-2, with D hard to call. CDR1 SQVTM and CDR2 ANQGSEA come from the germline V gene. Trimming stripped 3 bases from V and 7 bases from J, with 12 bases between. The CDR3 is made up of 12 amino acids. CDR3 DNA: TGCAGCGTTGATCAACCGCGGCTTGGCTACACCTTC. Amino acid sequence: CSVDQPRLGYTF.

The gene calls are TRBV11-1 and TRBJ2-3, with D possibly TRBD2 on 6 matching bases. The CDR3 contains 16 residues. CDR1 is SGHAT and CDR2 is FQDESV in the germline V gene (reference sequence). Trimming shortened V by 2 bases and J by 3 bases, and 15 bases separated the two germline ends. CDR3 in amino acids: CASSLRRGTITDTQYF. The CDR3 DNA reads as TGTGCCAGCAGCTTAAGGAGGGGCACTATTACAGATACGCAGTATTTT. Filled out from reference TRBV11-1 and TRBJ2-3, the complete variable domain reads EAEVAQSPRYKITEKSQAVAFWCDPISGHATLYWYRQILGQGPELLVQFQDESVVDDSQLPKDRFSAERLKGVDSTLKIQPAELGDSAMYLCASSLRRGTITDTQYFGPGTRLTVL.

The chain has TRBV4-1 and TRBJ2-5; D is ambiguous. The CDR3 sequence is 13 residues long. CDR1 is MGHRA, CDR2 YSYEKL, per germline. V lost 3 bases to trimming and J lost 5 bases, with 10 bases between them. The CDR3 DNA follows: TGCGCCAGCAGCCACATCTCGTCGGAGACCCAGTACTTC. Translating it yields CASSHISSETQYF.

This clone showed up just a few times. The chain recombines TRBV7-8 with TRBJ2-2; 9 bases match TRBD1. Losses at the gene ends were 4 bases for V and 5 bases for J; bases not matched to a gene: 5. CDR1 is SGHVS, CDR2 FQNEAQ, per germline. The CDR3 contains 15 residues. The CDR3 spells CASSSGQGETGELFF. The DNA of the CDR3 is TGTGCCAGCAGCTCGGGACAGGGAGAAACCGGGGAGCTGTTTTTT.

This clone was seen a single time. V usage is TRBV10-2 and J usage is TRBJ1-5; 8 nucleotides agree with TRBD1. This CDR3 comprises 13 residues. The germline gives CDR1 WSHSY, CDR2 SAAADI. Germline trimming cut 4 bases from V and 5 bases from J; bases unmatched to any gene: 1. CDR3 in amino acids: CASSVTGDQPQHF. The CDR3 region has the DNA TGCGCCAGCAGTGTGACAGGGGATCAGCCCCAGCATTTT.

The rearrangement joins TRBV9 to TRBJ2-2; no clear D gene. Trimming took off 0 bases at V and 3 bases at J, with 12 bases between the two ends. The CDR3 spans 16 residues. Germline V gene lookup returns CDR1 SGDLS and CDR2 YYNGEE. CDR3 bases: TGTGCCAGCAGCGTAGATCCGGGTCCGGACACCGGGGAGCTGTTTTTT. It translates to CASSVDPGPDTGELFF.

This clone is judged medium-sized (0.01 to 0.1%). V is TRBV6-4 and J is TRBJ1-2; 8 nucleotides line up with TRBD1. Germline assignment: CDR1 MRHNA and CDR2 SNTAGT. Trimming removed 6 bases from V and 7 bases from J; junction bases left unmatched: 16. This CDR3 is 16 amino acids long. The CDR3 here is CASSQETGAIGGGYTF. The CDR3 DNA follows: TGTGCCAGCAGCCAAGAGACAGGGGCCATCGGTGGTGGCTACACCTTC.

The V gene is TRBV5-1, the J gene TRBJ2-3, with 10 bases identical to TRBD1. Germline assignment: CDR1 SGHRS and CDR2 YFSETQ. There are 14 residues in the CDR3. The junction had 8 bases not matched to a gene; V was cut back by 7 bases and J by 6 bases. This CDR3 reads CASLPGTGVDTQYF. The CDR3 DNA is TGCGCCAGCCTCCCCGGGACAGGGGTGGATACGCAGTATTTT.

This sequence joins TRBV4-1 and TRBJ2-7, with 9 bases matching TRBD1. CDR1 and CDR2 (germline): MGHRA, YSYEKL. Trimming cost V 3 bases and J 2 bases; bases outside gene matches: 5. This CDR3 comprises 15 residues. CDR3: CASSQGQGLPYEQYF. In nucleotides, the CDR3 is TGCGCCAGCAGCCAGGGACAGGGCCTTCCCTACGAGCAGTACTTC.

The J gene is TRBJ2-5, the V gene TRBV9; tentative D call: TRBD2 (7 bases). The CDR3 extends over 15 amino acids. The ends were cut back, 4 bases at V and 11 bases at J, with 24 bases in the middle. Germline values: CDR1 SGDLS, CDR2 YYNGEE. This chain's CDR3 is CASSPPGGGPGEQYF. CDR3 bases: TGTGCCAGCAGCCCCCCGGGGGGAGGGCCAGGGGAGCAGTACTTC. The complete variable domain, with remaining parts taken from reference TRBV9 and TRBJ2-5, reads DSGVTQTPKHLITATGQRVTLRCSPRSGDLSVYWYQQSLDQGLQFLIQYYNGEERAKGNILERFSAQQFPDLHSELNLSSLELGDSALYFCASSPPGGGPGEQYFGPGTRLLVL.

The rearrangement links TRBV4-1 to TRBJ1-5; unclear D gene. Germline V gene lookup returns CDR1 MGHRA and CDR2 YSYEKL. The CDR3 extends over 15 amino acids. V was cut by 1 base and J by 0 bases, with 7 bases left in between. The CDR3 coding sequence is TGCGCCAGCAGCCAAGTCGGAGGTAGCAATCAGCCCCAGCATTTT. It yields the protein CASSQVGGSNQPQHF.

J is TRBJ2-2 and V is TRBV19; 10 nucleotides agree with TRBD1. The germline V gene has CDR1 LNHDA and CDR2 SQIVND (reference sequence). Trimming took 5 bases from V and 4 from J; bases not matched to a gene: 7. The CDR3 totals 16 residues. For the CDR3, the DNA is TGTGCCAGTAGTCCCACCCGGACAGGGGGCACCGGGGAGCTGTTTTTT. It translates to CASSPTRTGGTGELFF.

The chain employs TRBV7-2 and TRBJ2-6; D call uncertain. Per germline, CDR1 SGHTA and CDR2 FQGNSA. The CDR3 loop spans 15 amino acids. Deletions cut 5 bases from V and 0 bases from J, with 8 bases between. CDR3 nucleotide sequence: TGTGCCAGCAGCCCGAGGATCTCTGGGGCCAACGTCCTGACTTTC. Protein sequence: CASSPRISGANVLTF.

CDR3 amino acids: CASSQEPTDRPGRDTIYF. The CDR3 nucleotides are TGCGCCAGCAGCCAAGAACCCACCGACAGGCCAGGACGGGACACCATATATTTT. J is TRBJ1-3 and V is TRBV4-1; tentative D call: TRBD1 (6 bases). Germline V gives CDR1 MGHRA, CDR2 YSYEKL. The germline V and J ends were trimmed by 0 bases and 8 bases, with 23 bases remaining between them. The CDR3 has 18 amino acids.

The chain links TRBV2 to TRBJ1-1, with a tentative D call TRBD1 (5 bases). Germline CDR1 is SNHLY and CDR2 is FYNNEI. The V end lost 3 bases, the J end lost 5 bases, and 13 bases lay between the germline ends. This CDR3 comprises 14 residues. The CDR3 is CASSEGRGRTEAFF. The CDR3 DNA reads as TGTGCCAGCAGTGAGGGACGGGGGAGAACTGAAGCTTTCTTT.

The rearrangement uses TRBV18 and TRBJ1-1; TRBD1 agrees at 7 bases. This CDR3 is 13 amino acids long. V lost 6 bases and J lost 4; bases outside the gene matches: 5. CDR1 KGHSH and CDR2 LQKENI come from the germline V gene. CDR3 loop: CASSQGEGTEAFF. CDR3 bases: TGTGCCAGCTCGCAGGGGGAAGGCACTGAAGCTTTCTTT.

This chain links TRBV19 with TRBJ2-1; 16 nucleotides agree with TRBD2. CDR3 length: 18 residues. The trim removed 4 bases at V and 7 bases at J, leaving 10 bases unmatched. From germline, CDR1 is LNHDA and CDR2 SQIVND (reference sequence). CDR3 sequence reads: CASSSSGLAGGLSNEQFF. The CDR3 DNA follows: TGTGCCAGTAGTAGTTCGGGACTAGCGGGGGGGCTCTCGAATGAGCAGTTCTTC.

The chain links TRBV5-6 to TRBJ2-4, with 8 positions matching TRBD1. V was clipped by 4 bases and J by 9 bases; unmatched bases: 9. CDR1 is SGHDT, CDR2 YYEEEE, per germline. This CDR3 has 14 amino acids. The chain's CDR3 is CASSPGTGGIIQYF. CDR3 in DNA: TGTGCCAGCAGCCCCGGGACAGGCGGAATCATTCAGTACTTC. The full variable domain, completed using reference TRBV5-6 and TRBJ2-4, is DAGVTQSPTHLIKTRGQQVTLRCSPKSGHDTVSWYQQALGQGPQFIFQYYEEEERQRGNFPDRFSGHQFPNYSSELNVNALLLGDSALYLCASSPGTGGIIQYFGAGTRLSVL.

This CDR3 is CASSLRGAGSAEQYF. CDR3 sequence (DNA): TGTGCCAGCAGCTTAAGGGGGGCAGGATCGGCCGAGCAGTACTTC. The V and J genes are TRBV7-3 and TRBJ2-7; D may match TRBD1 or TRBD2 (6 bases each). CDR3 length: 15 residues. CDR1 is SGHTA and CDR2 is FQGTGA in the germline V gene. Trimming stripped 1 base from V and 6 bases from J, with 16 bases between.

CDR3 loop: CASRGGASDTQYF. In nucleotides, the CDR3 is TGTGCCAGCAGAGGAGGTGCGTCGGATACGCAGTATTTT. The rearrangement joins TRBV2 to TRBJ2-3; D might be TRBD2 (5 bases). The CDR3 has 13 amino acids. Germline-derived CDR1 and CDR2 are SNHLY and FYNNEI. The germline V and J ends were trimmed by 6 bases and 6 bases, with 13 bases remaining between them.